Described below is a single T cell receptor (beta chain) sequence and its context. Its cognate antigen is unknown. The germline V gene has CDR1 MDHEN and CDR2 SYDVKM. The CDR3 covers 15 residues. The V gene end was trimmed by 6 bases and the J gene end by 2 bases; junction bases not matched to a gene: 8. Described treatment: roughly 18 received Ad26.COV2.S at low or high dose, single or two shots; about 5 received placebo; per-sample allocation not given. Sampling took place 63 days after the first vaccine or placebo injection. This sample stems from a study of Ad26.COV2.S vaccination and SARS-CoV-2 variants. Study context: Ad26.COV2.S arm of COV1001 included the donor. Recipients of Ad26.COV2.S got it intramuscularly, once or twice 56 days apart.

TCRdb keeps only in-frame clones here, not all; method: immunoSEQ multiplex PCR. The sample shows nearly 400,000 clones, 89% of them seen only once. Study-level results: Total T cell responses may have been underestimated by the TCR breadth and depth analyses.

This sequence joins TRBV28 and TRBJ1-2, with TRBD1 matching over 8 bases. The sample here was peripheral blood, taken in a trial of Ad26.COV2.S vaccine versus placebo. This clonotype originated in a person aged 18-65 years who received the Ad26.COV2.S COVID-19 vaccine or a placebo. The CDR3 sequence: CASSRTGRDNYGYTF. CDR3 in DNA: TGTGCCAGCAGCAGGACAGGGCGAGACAACTATGGCTACACCTTC.